This T cell receptor (beta chain) was retrieved from a study of blood T cell repertoires in COVID-19. About the study: Spain, Italy and the United States supplied samples that represented acute and convalescent COVID-19.

Authors' methods: Estimation of nucleated cell counts relied on the amplification of reference gene primers. The method was immunoSEQ multiplex PCR; TCRdb's version includes in-frame clones alone and lacks a portion of them. The V and J calls and clone size are taken from that table; D and trimming were inferred from the DNA. The table has under 150,000 clones, roughly three quarters seen once. The CDR3 sequence is 14 residues long. Trimming took 1 base from V and 7 from J, leaving 11 bases between them. Germline-derived CDR1 and CDR2 are KGHSH and LQKENI. Sequencing used peripheral blood. This clonotype originated in an elderly man with acute or convalescent COVID-19. The chain joins TRBV18 to TRBJ2-1; weak D call: TRBD1 (6 bases). The CDR3 nucleotides read TGTGCCAGCTCACCACTCGCAGGGGTGAATGAGCAGTTCTTC. Translation: CASSPLAGVNEQFF.